This T cell receptor beta chain was captured in a study of identical twins. In TCRdb, the 5' RACE reads were re-called with MiXCR into one record per CDR3 protein. The table has hundreds of thousands of distinct CDR3 sequences, about 20% seen once. On this clonotype: As yet, its antigen is unknown.

Study outcomes and limitations: Cord blood beta clonotypes that were abundant carried fewer insertions, and memory repertoires showed no such trend.

Germline lookup yields CDR1 KGHSH and CDR2 LQKENI. J gave up 1 base and V 6 bases, and 9 bases lay outside the gene matches. The CDR3 is 16 residues long. A further study also used this sample, focusing on T cells expressing NK-cell markers. That study reports: Expanded clones of NKG2C+ T cells had an unclear HCMV specificity.

The sequence derives from a young woman in good health. The sequencing input was PBMCs. The V call is TRBV18, the J call TRBJ2-7, with TRBD2 matching over 10 bases. In DNA form, the CDR3 reads TGTGCCAGCTCCTCTCGTCTAGCGGGGGAATCCTACGAGCAGTACTTC. Residues: CASSSRLAGESYEQYF.